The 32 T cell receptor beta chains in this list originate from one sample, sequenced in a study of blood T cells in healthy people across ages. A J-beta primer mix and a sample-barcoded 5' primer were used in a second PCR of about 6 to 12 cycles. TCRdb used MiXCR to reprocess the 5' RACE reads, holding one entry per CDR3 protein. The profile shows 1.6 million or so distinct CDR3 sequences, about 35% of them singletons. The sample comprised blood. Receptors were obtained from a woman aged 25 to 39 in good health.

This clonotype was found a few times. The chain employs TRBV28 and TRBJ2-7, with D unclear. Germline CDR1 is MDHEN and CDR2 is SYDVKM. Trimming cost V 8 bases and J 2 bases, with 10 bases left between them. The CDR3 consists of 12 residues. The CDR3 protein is CASSAAAYEQYF. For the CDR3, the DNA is TGTGCCAGCTCTGCGGCAGCCTACGAGCAGTACTTC.

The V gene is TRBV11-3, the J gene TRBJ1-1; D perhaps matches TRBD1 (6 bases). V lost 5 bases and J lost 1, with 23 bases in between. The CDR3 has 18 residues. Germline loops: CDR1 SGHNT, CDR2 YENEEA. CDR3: CASSTPGGQLYENTEAFF. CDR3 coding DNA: TGTGCCAGCAGCACCCCTGGGGGACAACTCTACGAGAACACTGAAGCTTTCTTT.

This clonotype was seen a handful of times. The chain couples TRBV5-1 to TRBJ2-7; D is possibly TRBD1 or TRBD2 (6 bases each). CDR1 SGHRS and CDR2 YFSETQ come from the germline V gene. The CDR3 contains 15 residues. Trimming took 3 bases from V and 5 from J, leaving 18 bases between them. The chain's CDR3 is CASSSAPGAVDEQYF. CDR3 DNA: TGCGCCAGCAGCTCGGCCCCGGGGGCTGTGGACGAGCAGTACTTC.

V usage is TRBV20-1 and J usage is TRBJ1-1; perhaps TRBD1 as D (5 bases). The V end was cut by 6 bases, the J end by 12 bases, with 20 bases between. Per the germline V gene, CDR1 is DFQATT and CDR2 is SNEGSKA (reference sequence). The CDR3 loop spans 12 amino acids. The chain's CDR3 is CSAPVGGTATFF. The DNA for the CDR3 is TGCAGTGCGCCAGTTGGTGGGACGGCAACTTTCTTT.

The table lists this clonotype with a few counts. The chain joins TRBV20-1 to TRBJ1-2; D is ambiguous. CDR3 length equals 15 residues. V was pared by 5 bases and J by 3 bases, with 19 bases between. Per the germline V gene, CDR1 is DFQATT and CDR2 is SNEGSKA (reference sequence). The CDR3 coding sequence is TGCAGTGCTTCCCGGACGGGTAATGGTGACTATGGCTACACCTTC. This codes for CSASRTGNGDYGYTF.

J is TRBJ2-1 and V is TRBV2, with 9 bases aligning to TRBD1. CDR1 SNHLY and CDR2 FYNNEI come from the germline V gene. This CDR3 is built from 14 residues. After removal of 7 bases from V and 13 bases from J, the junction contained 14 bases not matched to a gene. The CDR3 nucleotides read TGTGCCAGCAAGAACAGGGGGCAGGGAGAGACCCAGTTCTTC. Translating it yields CASKNRGQGETQFF.

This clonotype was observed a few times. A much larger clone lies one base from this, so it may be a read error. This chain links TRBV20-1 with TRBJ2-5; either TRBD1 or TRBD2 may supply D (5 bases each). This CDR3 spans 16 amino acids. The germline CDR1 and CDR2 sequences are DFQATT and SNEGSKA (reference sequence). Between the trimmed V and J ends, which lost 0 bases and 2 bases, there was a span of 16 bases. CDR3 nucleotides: TGCAGTGCTAGAGATTTCCGGGGCCCCATACAAGAGACCCAGTACTTC. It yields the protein CSARDFRGPIQETQYF.

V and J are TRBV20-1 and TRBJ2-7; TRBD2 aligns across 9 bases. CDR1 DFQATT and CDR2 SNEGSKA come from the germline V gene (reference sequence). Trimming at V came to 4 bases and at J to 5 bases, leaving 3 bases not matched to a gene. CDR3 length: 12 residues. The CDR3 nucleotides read TGCAGTGCTAAGCGGGAGGTCCACGAGCAGTACTTC. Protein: CSAKREVHEQYF.

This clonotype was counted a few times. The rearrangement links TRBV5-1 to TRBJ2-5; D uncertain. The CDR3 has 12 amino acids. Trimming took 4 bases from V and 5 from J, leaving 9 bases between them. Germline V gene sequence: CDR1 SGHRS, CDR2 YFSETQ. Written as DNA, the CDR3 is TGCGCCAGCAGCCGTACTCGGGAGACCCAGTACTTC. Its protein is CASSRTRETQYF. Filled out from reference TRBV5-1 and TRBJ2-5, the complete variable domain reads KAGVTQTPRYLIKTRGQQVTLSCSPISGHRSVSWYQQTPGQGLQFLFEYFSETQRNKGNFPGRFSGRQFSNSRSEMNVSTLELGDSALYLCASSRTRETQYFGPGTRLLVL.

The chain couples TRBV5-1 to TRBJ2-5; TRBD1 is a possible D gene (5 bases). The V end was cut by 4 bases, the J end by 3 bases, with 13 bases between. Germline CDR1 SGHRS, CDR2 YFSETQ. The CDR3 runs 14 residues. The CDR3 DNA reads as TGCGCCAGCAGCACCGCAGGGTACAAAGAGACCCAGTACTTC. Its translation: CASSTAGYKETQYF.

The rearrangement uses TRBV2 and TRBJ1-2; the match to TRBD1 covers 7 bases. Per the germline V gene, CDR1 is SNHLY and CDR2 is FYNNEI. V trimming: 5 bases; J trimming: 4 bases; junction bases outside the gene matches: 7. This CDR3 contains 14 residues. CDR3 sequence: CASSYDRAFYGYTF. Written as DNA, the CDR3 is TGTGCCAGCAGTTATGACAGGGCATTCTATGGCTACACCTTC. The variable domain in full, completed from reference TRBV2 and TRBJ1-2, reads EPEVTQTPSHQVTQMGQEVILRCVPISNHLYFYWYRQILGQKVEFLVSFYNNEISEKSEIFDDQFSVERPDGSNFTLKIRSTKLEDSAMYFCASSYDRAFYGYTFGSGTRLTVV.

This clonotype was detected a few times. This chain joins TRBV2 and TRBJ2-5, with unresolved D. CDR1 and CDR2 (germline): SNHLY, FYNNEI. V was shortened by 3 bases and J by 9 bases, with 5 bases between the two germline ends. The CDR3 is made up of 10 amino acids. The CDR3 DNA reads TGTGCCAGCAGTGACGGAGCCCAGTACTTC. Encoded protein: CASSDGAQYF.

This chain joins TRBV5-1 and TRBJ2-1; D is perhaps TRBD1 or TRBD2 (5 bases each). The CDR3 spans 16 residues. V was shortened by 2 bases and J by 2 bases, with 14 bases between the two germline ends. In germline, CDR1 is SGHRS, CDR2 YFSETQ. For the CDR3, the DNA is TGCGCCAGCAGCTTAGGGGACCCAATTCCCTACAATGAGCAGTTCTTC. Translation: CASSLGDPIPYNEQFF.

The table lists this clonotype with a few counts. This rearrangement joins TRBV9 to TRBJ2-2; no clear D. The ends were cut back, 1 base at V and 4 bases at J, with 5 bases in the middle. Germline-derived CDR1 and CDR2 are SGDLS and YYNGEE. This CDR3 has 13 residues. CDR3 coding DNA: TGTGCCAGCAGCGTATGGGCCACCGGGGAGCTGTTTTTT. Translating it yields CASSVWATGELFF. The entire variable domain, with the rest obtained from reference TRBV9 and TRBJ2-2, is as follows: DSGVTQTPKHLITATGQRVTLRCSPRSGDLSVYWYQQSLDQGLQFLIQYYNGEERAKGNILERFSAQQFPDLHSELNLSSLELGDSALYFCASSVWATGELFFGEGSRLTVL.

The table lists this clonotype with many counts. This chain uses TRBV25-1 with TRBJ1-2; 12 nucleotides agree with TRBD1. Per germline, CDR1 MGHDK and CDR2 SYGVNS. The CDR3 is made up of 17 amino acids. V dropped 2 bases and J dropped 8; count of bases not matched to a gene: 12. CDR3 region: CASSEIRWGQGAEGYTF. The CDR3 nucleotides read TGTGCCAGCAGTGAAATAAGATGGGGACAGGGGGCTGAAGGCTACACCTTC.

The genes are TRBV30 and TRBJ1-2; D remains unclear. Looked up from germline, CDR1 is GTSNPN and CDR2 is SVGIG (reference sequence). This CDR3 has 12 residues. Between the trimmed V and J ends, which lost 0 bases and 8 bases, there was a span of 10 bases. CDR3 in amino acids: CAWSVGIRGYTF. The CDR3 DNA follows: TGTGCCTGGAGTGTAGGGATCAGGGGCTACACCTTC. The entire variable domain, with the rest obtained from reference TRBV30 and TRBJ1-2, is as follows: SQTIHQWPATLVQPVGSPLSLECTVEGTSNPNLYWYRQAAGRGLQLLFYSVGIGQISSEVPQNLSASRPQDRQFILSSKKLLLSDSGFYLCAWSVGIRGYTFGSGTRLTVV.

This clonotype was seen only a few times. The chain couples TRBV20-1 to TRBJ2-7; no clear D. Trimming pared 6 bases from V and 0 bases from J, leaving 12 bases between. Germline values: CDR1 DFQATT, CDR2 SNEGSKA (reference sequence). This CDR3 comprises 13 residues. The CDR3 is CSAMGSGSYEQYF. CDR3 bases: TGCAGTGCCATGGGGTCAGGCTCCTACGAGCAGTACTTC.

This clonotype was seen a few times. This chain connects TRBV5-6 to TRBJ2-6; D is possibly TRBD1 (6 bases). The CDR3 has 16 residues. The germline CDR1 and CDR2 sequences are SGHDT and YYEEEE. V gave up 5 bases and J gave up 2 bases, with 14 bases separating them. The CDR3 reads CASSSQGTAGANVLTF. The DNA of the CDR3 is TGTGCCAGCAGTTCACAGGGTACGGCTGGGGCCAACGTCCTGACTTTC.

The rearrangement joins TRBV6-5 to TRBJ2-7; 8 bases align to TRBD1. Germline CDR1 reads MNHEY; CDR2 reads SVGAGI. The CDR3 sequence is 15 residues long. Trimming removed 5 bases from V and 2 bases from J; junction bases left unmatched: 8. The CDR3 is CASSLQTGAAYEQYF. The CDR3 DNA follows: TGTGCCAGCAGTCTTCAGACAGGGGCCGCCTACGAGCAGTACTTC.

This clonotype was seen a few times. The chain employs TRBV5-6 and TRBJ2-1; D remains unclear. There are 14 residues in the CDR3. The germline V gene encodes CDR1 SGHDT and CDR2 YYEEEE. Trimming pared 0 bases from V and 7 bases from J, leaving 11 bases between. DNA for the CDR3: TGTGCCAGCAGCTTGGGTGAGTACGATAATGAGCAGTTCTTC. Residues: CASSLGEYDNEQFF.

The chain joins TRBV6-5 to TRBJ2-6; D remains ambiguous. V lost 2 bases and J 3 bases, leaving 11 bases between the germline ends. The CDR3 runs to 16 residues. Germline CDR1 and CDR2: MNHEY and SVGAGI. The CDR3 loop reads CASSYSKRSGANVLTF. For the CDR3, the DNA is TGTGCCAGCAGTTACAGTAAGAGGAGTGGGGCCAACGTCCTGACTTTC.

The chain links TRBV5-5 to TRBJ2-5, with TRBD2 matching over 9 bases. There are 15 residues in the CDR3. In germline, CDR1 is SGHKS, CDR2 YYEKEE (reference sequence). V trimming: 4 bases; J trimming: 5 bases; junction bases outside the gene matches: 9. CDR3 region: CASSPWREGGETQYF. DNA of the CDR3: TGTGCCAGCAGCCCCTGGCGGGAGGGAGGGGAGACCCAGTACTTC. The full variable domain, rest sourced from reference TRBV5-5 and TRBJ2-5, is DAGVTQSPTHLIKTRGQQVTLRCSPISGHKSVSWYQQVLGQGPQFIFQYYEKEERGRGNFPDRFSARQFPNYSSELNVNALLLGDSALYLCASSPWREGGETQYFGPGTRLLVL.

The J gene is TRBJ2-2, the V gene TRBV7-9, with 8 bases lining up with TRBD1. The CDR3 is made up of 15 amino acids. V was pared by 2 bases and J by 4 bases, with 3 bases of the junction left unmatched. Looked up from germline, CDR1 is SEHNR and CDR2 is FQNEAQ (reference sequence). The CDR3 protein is CASSLWDRSTGELFF. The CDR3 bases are TGTGCCAGCAGCTTATGGGACAGGTCCACCGGGGAGCTGTTTTTT.

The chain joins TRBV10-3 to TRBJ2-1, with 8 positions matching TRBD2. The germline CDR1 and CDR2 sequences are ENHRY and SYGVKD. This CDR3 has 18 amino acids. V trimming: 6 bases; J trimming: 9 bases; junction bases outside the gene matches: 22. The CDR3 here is CAIRGSRGITGGRGEQFF. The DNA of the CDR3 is TGTGCCATCAGGGGGTCTCGGGGTATCACGGGAGGGCGTGGTGAGCAGTTCTTC.

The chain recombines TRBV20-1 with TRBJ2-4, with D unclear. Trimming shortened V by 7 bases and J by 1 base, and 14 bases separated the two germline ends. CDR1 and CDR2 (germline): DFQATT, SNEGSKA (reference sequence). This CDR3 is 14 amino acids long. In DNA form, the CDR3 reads TGCAGTGGAAGATCCAGTCTCGCCAAAAACATTCAGTACTTC. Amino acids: CSGRSSLAKNIQYF.

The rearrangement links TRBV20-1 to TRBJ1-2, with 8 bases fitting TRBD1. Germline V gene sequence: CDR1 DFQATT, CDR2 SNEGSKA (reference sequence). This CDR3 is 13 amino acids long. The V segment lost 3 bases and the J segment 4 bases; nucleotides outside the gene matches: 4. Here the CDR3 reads CSARDRASYGYTF. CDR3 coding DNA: TGCAGTGCTAGGGACAGGGCAAGCTATGGCTACACCTTC.

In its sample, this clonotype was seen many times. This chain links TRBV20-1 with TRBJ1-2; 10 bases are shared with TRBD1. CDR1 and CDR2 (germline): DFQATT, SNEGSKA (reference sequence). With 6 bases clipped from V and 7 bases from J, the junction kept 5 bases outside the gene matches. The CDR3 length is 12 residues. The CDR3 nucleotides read TGCAGTGCGAGACAGGGGGCACGTGGCTACACCTTC. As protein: CSARQGARGYTF.

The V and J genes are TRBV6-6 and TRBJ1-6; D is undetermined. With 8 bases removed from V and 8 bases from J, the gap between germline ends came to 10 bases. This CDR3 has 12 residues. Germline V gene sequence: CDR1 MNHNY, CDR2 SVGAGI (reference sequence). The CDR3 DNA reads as TGTGCCAGCCGCCTGAGCGATTCACCCCTCCACTTT. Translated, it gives CASRLSDSPLHF.

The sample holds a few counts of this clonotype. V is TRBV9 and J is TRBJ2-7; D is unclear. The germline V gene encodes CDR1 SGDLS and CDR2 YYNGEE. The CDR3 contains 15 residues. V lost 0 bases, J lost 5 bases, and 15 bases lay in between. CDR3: CASSVDLADGDEQYF. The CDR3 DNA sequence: TGTGCCAGCAGCGTAGATTTGGCAGATGGGGACGAGCAGTACTTC. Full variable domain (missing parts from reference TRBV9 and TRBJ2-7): DSGVTQTPKHLITATGQRVTLRCSPRSGDLSVYWYQQSLDQGLQFLIQYYNGEERAKGNILERFSAQQFPDLHSELNLSSLELGDSALYFCASSVDLADGDEQYFGPGTRLTVT.

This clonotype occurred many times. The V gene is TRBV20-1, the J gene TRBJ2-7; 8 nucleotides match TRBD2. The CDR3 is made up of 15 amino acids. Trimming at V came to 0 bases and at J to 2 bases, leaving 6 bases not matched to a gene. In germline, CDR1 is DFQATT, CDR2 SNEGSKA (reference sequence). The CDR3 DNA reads TGCAGTGCTAGAGATCTTCGGACTAGCACCTACGAGCAGTACTTC. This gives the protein CSARDLRTSTYEQYF.

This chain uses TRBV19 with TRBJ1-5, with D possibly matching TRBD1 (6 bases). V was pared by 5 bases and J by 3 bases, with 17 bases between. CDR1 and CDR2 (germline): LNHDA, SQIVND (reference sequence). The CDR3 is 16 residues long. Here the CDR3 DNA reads TGTGCCAGTAGTCCACGACAGGAGTCTGTCAATCAGCCCCAGCATTTT. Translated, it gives CASSPRQESVNQPQHF.

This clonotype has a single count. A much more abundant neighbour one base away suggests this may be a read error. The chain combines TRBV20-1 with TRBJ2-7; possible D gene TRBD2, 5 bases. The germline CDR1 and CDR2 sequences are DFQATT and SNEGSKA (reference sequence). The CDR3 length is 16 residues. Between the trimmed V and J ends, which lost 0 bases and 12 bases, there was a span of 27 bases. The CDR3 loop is CSARETGAAKWETRYF. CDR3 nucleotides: TGCAGTGCTAGAGAAACCGGAGCGGCAAAATGGGAGACCCGGTACTTC.